Below, 22 T cell receptor beta chains from the same sample are listed, as sequenced in a study of human T cells and chemical hapten exposure. Time point indicated: patch test 2, 6 weeks after DPC sensitization. Treatment: therapeutic diphenylcyclopropenone sensitization with weekly scalp DPC. MiXCR was run by TCRdb on the RACE reads, yielding one entry per CDR3 protein. This sample yields approximately 68,000 distinct CDR3 sequences, of which 8.5% are seen a single time; nearly 3.5% belongs to the top ten. The source was whole blood, collected in connection with sensitization to the hapten diphenylcyclopropenone (DPC). Every receptor here comes from a woman aged 45-60 years with alopecia areata. Some clones in this sample may be carry-over from other donors' samples.

V and J are TRBV18 and TRBJ1-4; 12 bases align to TRBD1. V shed 4 bases, J shed 8 bases, and the junction held 17 bases outside the gene matches. The CDR3 contains 19 residues. From germline, CDR1 is KGHSH and CDR2 LQKENI. The CDR3 spells CASSHLKTGQGASPEKLFF. The CDR3 region has the DNA TGTGCCAGCTCACACCTAAAGACGGGACAGGGGGCGAGCCCCGAAAAACTGTTTTTT.

This clonotype was seen repeatedly, ten times or more. The rearrangement joins TRBV6-5 to TRBJ1-3; D gene unclear. The V end was cut by 5 bases, the J end by 0 bases, with 8 bases between. CDR3 size: 14 residues. Germline-derived CDR1 and CDR2 are MNHEY and SVGAGI. The DNA for the CDR3 is TGTGCCAGCAGTGAGGCCTTCTCTGGAAACACCATATATTTT. This sequence encodes CASSEAFSGNTIYF.

This clonotype was detected only a few times. The V call is TRBV6-2 or TRBV6-3, the J call TRBJ1-5, with 9 positions matching TRBD1. The length of the CDR3 is 15 residues. Germline V CDR1 and CDR2: MNHEY, SVGEGT. V was pared by 6 bases and J by 6 bases, with 9 bases of the junction left unmatched. The CDR3 DNA reads as TGTGCCAGCAGCCCCGGGACAGGGCCCCCTCAGCCCCAGCATTTT. It yields the protein CASSPGTGPPQPQHF.

The chain uses TRBV5-6 and TRBJ1-2; D call uncertain. Trimming took 0 bases from V and 1 from J, leaving 7 bases between them. There are 14 residues in the CDR3. Germline assignment: CDR1 SGHDT and CDR2 YYEEEE. The CDR3 spells CASSLVDLNYGYTF. The CDR3 region has the DNA TGTGCCAGCAGCTTGGTGGATCTTAACTATGGCTACACCTTC.

This clonotype was counted a few times. J is TRBJ2-2 and V is TRBV14; no firm D call. The V and J ends lost 4 bases and 1 base respectively, with 10 bases between them. CDR3 length: 15 amino acids. Germline CDR1 is SGHDN and CDR2 is FVKESK. CDR3 nucleotides: TGTGCCAGCAGCCCCCGGACGGTGAACACCGGGGAGCTGTTTTTT. Encoded protein: CASSPRTVNTGELFF.

This clonotype was counted between two and nine times. CDR3 sequence reads: CASSPLVGIGNEQFF. DNA for the CDR3: TGTGCCAGCAGCCCCCTGGTCGGAATAGGGAATGAGCAGTTCTTC. The chain uses TRBV14 and TRBJ2-1; D not certain. This CDR3 is built from 15 residues. V was trimmed by 4 bases and J by 7 bases, leaving 17 bases between them. Germline-derived CDR1 and CDR2 are SGHDN and FVKESK.

This clonotype came up many times. The DNA for the CDR3 is TGTGCCACCAGCAGAGGGGGTCATTCACCCCTCCACTTT. Protein sequence: CATSRGGHSPLHF. This chain joins TRBV15 and TRBJ1-6; D remains unclear. The CDR3 spans 13 residues. Germline CDR1 is LNHNV and CDR2 is YYDKDF (reference sequence). V was trimmed by 1 base and J by 8 bases, leaving 6 bases between them.

This clonotype was counted a few times. V usage is TRBV9 and J usage is TRBJ1-1, with 9 nucleotides matching TRBD1. This CDR3 has 14 residues. V was clipped by 4 bases and J by 5 bases; unmatched bases: 6. Germline CDR1 and CDR2: SGDLS and YYNGEE. This CDR3 reads CASSKGQGPTEAFF. CDR3 DNA sequence: TGTGCCAGCAGCAAGGGACAGGGACCGACTGAAGCTTTCTTT.

This clonotype has a count of ten or more. This rearrangement joins TRBV12-3 or TRBV12-4 to TRBJ1-2; D remains ambiguous. CDR3 length: 12 amino acids. V dropped 3 bases and J dropped 1 base, with 3 bases sitting between them. In DNA form, the CDR3 reads TGTGCCAGCAGTTTTGATAACTATGGCTACACCTTC. This codes for CASSFDNYGYTF.

The V and J genes are TRBV6-5 and TRBJ2-4; D gene unclear. This CDR3 comprises 15 residues. The germline CDR1 and CDR2 sequences are MNHEY and SVGAGI. The V and J ends lost 5 bases and 1 base respectively, with 12 bases between them. The CDR3 DNA is TGTGCCAGCAGTAGCCGGGCCGGGGCCAAAAACATTCAGTACTTC. The encoded protein is CASSSRAGAKNIQYF.

The J gene is TRBJ1-6, the V gene TRBV10-3; D is possibly TRBD1 (5 bases). The V and J ends lost 0 bases and 6 bases respectively, with 9 bases between them. The germline CDR1 and CDR2 sequences are ENHRY and SYGVKD. The CDR3 is 15 amino acids. Here the CDR3 reads CAISESGTGNSPLHF. In DNA, the CDR3 is TGTGCCATCAGTGAGTCCGGGACGGGTAATTCACCCCTCCACTTT.

This clonotype was counted only a few times. The chain joins TRBV29-1 to TRBJ1-1, with 12 positions matching TRBD1. CDR1 and CDR2 (germline): SQVTM, ANQGSEA. V shed 1 base, J shed 8 bases, and the junction held 5 bases outside the gene matches. This CDR3 has 14 amino acids. CDR3 region: CSVEGGGQGAEAFF. DNA of the CDR3: TGCAGCGTTGAAGGAGGGGGACAGGGGGCGGAAGCTTTCTTT.

Notes on this clonotype: This may be a read error: a much more frequent sequence differs by one nucleotide. This chain uses TRBV24-1 with TRBJ1-2, with D hard to call. Per germline, CDR1 KGHDR and CDR2 SFDVKD. V dropped 2 bases and J dropped 7 bases, with 10 bases sitting between them. The CDR3 spans 13 residues. DNA for the CDR3: TGTGCCACCAGTGATTATACAGATCGTGGCTACACCTTC. Amino acid sequence: CATSDYTDRGYTF.

Concerning this clonotype: Since a much larger clone is just one base distant, this may be a read error. This chain uses TRBV20-1 with TRBJ1-1; D is undetermined. Germline-derived CDR1 and CDR2 are DFQATT and SNEGSKA (reference sequence). This CDR3 contains 14 residues. The CDR3 protein is CSVRDHTGNTEAFF. The CDR3 coding sequence is TGCAGTGTTAGAGATCATACGGGGAACACTGAAGCTTTCTTT.

The CDR3 loop is CSAPAPYEQYF. CDR3 sequence (DNA): TGCAGTGCCCCAGCCCCCTACGAGCAGTACTTC. V gene TRBV20-1 combines with J gene TRBJ2-7; D gene uncertain. The germline V gene encodes CDR1 DFQATT and CDR2 SNEGSKA (reference sequence). This CDR3 has 11 residues. Between the trimmed V and J ends, which lost 6 bases and 2 bases, there was a span of 8 bases.

This clonotype was observed many times. This chain joins TRBV29-1 and TRBJ1-1; no clear D gene. Germline V lookup: CDR1 SQVTM, CDR2 ANQGSEA. There are 12 residues in the CDR3. The V and J ends lost 1 base and 2 bases respectively, with 5 bases between them. CDR3: CSVEGVNTEAFF. The CDR3 coding sequence is TGCAGCGTTGAAGGCGTAAACACTGAAGCTTTCTTT.

This clonotype was seen at least ten times. For the CDR3, the DNA is TGTGCCAGCAGCAACCGGGACAGGGGGTATGCTGGAGAGACCCAGTACTTC. As protein: CASSNRDRGYAGETQYF. The chain carries TRBV7-9 and TRBJ2-5; 11 positions agree with TRBD1. The germline V gene has CDR1 SEHNR and CDR2 FQNEAQ (reference sequence). The CDR3 sequence is 17 residues long. Trimming removed 5 bases from V and 4 bases from J; junction bases left unmatched: 12. The full variable domain, with the rest looked up from reference TRBV7-9 and TRBJ2-5, is DTGVSQNPRHKITKRGQNVTFRCDPISEHNRLYWYRQTLGQGPEFLTYFQNEAQLEKSRLLSDRFSAERPKGSFSTLEIQRTEQGDSAMYLCASSNRDRGYAGETQYFGPGTRLLVL.

This clonotype was seen many times. The J gene is TRBJ2-3, the V gene TRBV12-3 or TRBV12-4; D gene ambiguous. With 2 bases removed from V and 5 bases from J, the gap between germline ends came to 2 bases. CDR3 size: 11 residues. The CDR3, as DNA: TGTGCCAGCAGTTTACGAGATACGCAGTATTTT. It specifies CASSLRDTQYF.

For the CDR3, the DNA is TGCAGCGCACAGGGGGCCTACGAGCAGTACTTC. Translation: CSAQGAYEQYF. The chain carries TRBV29-1 and TRBJ2-7, with TRBD1 matching 8 bases. V was clipped by 7 bases and J by 2 bases; unmatched bases: 1. This CDR3 spans 11 amino acids. Germline assignment: CDR1 SQVTM and CDR2 ANQGSEA.

This clonotype was found a few times. The chain links TRBV20-1 to TRBJ1-5; D is perhaps TRBD1 (5 bases). From germline, CDR1 is DFQATT and CDR2 SNEGSKA (reference sequence). V was clipped by 4 bases and J by 8 bases, with 21 bases between them. The CDR3 spans 15 residues. As DNA, the CDR3 is TGCAGTGCTACCCTTCTGAGGGGTATCGGTAAGCCCCAGCATTTT. This translates into CSATLLRGIGKPQHF.

This clonotype was observed a handful of times. J is TRBJ2-1 and V is TRBV27; D is uncertain. The V end was cut by 6 bases, the J end by 2 bases, with 8 bases between. Germline CDR1 and CDR2: MNHEY and SMNVEV (reference sequence). CDR3 size: 13 residues. The CDR3 sequence: CASSDIPYNEQFF. The DNA for the CDR3 is TGTGCCAGCAGCGATATACCCTACAATGAGCAGTTCTTC.

There are a few counts of this clonotype. V usage is TRBV5-6 and J usage is TRBJ2-5; D call uncertain. CDR1 and CDR2 from the germline V gene are SGHDT and YYEEEE. The CDR3 is 15 amino acids. The V end was cut by 4 bases, the J end by 5 bases, with 18 bases between. CDR3 DNA: TGTGCCAGCAGCCCTCGAACCTTGCTTAAGGAGACCCAGTACTTC. Its protein product is CASSPRTLLKETQYF.